This T cell receptor (beta chain) was found in a study of technical replicates of blood from a handful of donors. Profiling relied on immunoSEQ multiplex PCR, and the TCRdb table lists in-frame clones only, not all of them. Altogether around 76,000 clones are present, under 95% being singletons, with the ten largest covering 0.27%. This CDR3 comprises 13 residues. CDR1 and CDR2 (germline): SGHRS, YFSETQ. Trimming shortened V by 0 bases and J by 2 bases, and 6 bases separated the two germline ends. The sample consisted of T cells isolated from PBMCs. This chain joins TRBV5-1 and TRBJ2-7; D gene uncertain. The clonotype was recovered from a human donor in good health. The CDR3 DNA reads TGCGCCAGCAGCTTGGTAACAGCCTACGAGCAGTACTTC. The encoded protein is CASSLVTAYEQYF.